The rows below give T cell receptor beta chains drawn from one sample of a study of blood T cells in healthy people across ages. TCRdb used MiXCR to reprocess the 5' RACE reads, holding one entry per CDR3 protein. The sample holds 540,000 or so distinct CDR3 sequences, around 24% seen once. The same sample was also used in a study of T cells of mothers and their children.

Sequenced sample: blood. The receptor source for this set is a boy aged 5-17 years in good health. CDR3s include the opening cysteine and the closing phenylalanine or tryptophan. The D gene is left open where the match is weak. Part of the rows lack a size; the others show once, few, many or a class for expanded clones.

-,-,TRBJ2-5,13,TRBV6-2/TRBV6-3,TGTGCCAGCAGTTACGGCGGTGGAGAGACCCAGTACTTC,CASSYGGGETQYF
few,TRBD1,TRBJ2-1,14,TRBV19,TGTGCCAGTAGTATAGGGCACAGGGGGAATGAGCAGTTCTTC,CASSIGHRGNEQFF
-,TRBD1,TRBJ2-5,15,TRBV5-1,TGCGCCAGCAGCTTTGGAGACAGGGGAAGCGAGACCCAGTACTTC,CASSFGDRGSETQYF
-,TRBD2,TRBJ2-3,17,TRBV4-1,TGCGCCAGCAGCCACCTGGGACTAGCGGGACCTGGAGATACGCAGTATTTT,CASSHLGLAGPGDTQYF
-,-,TRBJ2-3,13,TRBV29-1,TGCAGCGTTGAGGTGACGAATCAAGGGGCGCAGTATTTT,CSVEVTNQGAQYF
-,-,TRBJ1-4,14,TRBV28,TGTGCCAGCAGTTACCTCGGGGAGTACTCGCCGCTGTTTTTT,CASSYLGEYSPLFF
few,TRBD2,TRBJ2-5,15,TRBV7-2,TGTGCCAGCATGCGAACTAGGACTAGGGGAGAGACCCAGTACTTC,CASMRTRTRGETQYF
few,TRBD1,TRBJ2-7,12,TRBV29-1,TGCAGCGCCCTCGGGACAGACTACGAGCAGTACTTC,CSALGTDYEQYF
-,-,TRBJ2-7,13,TRBV20-1,TGCAGCTCTAGAGAGGGGGAAAACTACGAGCAGTACTTC,CSSREGENYEQYF
-,TRBD2,TRBJ2-7,18,TRBV4-1,TGCGCCAGCAGCCAAGTGAGGGGACTAGCGGGATCTACCTACGAGCAGTACTTC,CASSQVRGLAGSTYEQYF
-,TRBD1,TRBJ1-1,15,TRBV20-1,TGCAGTGCTAGAGATTTATGGGGACAGGGGGCTGAAGCTTTCTTT,CSARDLWGQGAEAFF
-,-,TRBJ2-5,14,TRBV2,TGTGCCAGCAGTAAGAATTCCAGGGTGGAGACCCAGTACTTC,CASSKNSRVETQYF
many,-,TRBJ2-5,15,TRBV15,TGTGCCACCAGCAGTCCATCTGGGGATAGGGAGACCCAGTACTTC,CATSSPSGDRETQYF
-,TRBD2,TRBJ2-5,13,TRBV20-1,TGCAGTGCTACCCGGGAGGGCCCAGAGACCCAGTACTTC,CSATREGPETQYF
many,-,TRBJ2-1,19,TRBV21-1,TGTGCCAGCAGCAAAGATAATTTGACTAGCGGACACTCCTACAATGAGCAGTTCTTC,CASSKDNLTSGHSYNEQFF
few,TRBD2,TRBJ2-1,14,TRBV7-2,TGTGCCAGCAGCCTCGCTAGCGGGGACAATGAGCAGTTCTTC,CASSLASGDNEQFF
few,TRBD2,TRBJ2-7,12,TRBV20-1,TGCAGTGCTAGTTGGGGGGGCTACGAGCAGTACTTC,CSASWGGYEQYF
once,TRBD1,TRBJ1-3,16,TRBV2,TGTGCCAGCAGTACCGACAGACAGGGCTCTGGAAACACCATATATTTT,CASSTDRQGSGNTIYF
-,-,TRBJ2-5,14,TRBV5-1,TGCGCCAGCGGCTTGTATGGGGAAAGAGAGACCCAGTACTTC,CASGLYGERETQYF
-,-,TRBJ2-2,13,TRBV3-1,TGTGCCTCCTGGGGAGGGAACACCGGGGAGCTGTTTTTT,CASWGGNTGELFF
-,TRBD1,TRBJ1-4,14,TRBV5-4,TGTGCCAGCAACCGGGACAGGGGTAATGAAAAACTGTTTTTT,CASNRDRGNEKLFF
few,TRBD2,TRBJ2-1,18,TRBV15,TGTGCCACCAGCAGAGTATTGCGGGAGGGTCAAACCTACAATGAGCAGTTCTTC,CATSRVLREGQTYNEQFF
-,-,TRBJ2-5,15,TRBV15,TGTGCCACCAGCAGAGATTTAGGGCAGGGAGAGACCCAGTACTTC,CATSRDLGQGETQYF
-,TRBD1,TRBJ2-1,12,TRBV6-1,TGTGCCAGCAGCCCAGACAGGGGCCAGCAGTTCTTC,CASSPDRGQQFF
few,-,TRBJ1-6,14,TRBV28,TGTGCCAGCAGTGTGGGCAGGGGTAATTCACCCCTCCACTTT,CASSVGRGNSPLHF
-,TRBD1,TRBJ2-7,12,TRBV7-8,TGTGCCAGCAGCGTTGACAGGGACGAGCAGTACTTC,CASSVDRDEQYF
-,-,TRBJ2-1,13,TRBV24-1,TGTGCCACCAGGAGGGGCCGGTGGGATGAGCAGTTCTTC,CATRRGRWDEQFF
few,-,TRBJ2-1,17,TRBV7-6,TGTGCCAGCAGCTTAGTAGATGTTGGATCTGGGAACAATGAGCAGTTCTTC,CASSLVDVGSGNNEQFF
few,-,TRBJ1-4,15,TRBV20-1,TGCAGTGCTAGGTCAGACAGACTACCTAATGAAAAACTGTTTTTT,CSARSDRLPNEKLFF
-,-,TRBJ2-7,18,TRBV4-1,TGCGCCAGCAGCCAAGATTGGTCGGGACACCGACGATCCTACGAGCAGTACTTC,CASSQDWSGHRRSYEQYF
few,-,TRBJ1-2,15,TRBV29-1,TGCAGCGTGGGAACTAGGGGCTTGGTGAGCTATGGCTACACCTTC,CSVGTRGLVSYGYTF
-,-,TRBJ2-5,14,TRBV4-3,TGCGCCAGCAGCCAAGAACGGATTCGAGGGACCCAGTACTTC,CASSQERIRGTQYF
-,-,TRBJ2-5,15,TRBV7-2,TGTGCCAGCAGCTTAGGGTCTAGCTTGCAAGAGACCCAGTACTTC,CASSLGSSLQETQYF
many,-,TRBJ2-5,13,TRBV15,TGTGCCACCAGCCCCCGGGAATCGGAGACCCAGTACTTC,CATSPRESETQYF
-,-,TRBJ1-2,11,TRBV29-1,TGCAGCGTTGATCGCGAGGGAGGCTACACCTTC,CSVDREGGYTF
few,-,TRBJ2-7,15,TRBV28,TGTGCCAGCAGTCACCATGTCAGGGTCCTATACGAGCAGTACTTC,CASSHHVRVLYEQYF
many,-,TRBJ2-5,14,TRBV4-3,TGCGCCAGCAGCCTGAGGACAGATCAAGAGACCCAGTACTTC,CASSLRTDQETQYF
-,TRBD2,TRBJ2-5,16,TRBV20-1,TGCAGTGCTAGAGTTGCTAGCGGGAGGGCCATGGAGACCCAGTACTTC,CSARVASGRAMETQYF
-,TRBD2,TRBJ2-3,18,TRBV7-9,TGTGCCAGCAGTCTGGGGACTAGCGGGAGAGGGAGCACAGATACGCAGTATTTT,CASSLGTSGRGSTDTQYF
-,-,TRBJ1-1,13,TRBV7-2,TGTGCCAGCAGCTTAGACGGCAGGGGTGAAGCTTTCTTT,CASSLDGRGEAFF
-,-,TRBJ1-2,14,TRBV20-1,TGCAGTGCTAGATCAGCGGACGGAACCTATGGCTACACCTTT,CSARSADGTYGYTF
many,-,TRBJ2-7,12,TRBV7-9,TGTGCCAGCCGGCCAGGGGGGTACGAGCAGTACTTC,CASRPGGYEQYF
few,TRBD1,TRBJ2-5,16,TRBV12-3/TRBV12-4,TGTGCCAGCAGTGCAACACCGGGACAGGGTAGGGAGACCCAGTACTTC,CASSATPGQGRETQYF
few,-,TRBJ2-1,13,TRBV12-3/TRBV12-4,TGTGTCAATGCGAGAGAGGTCGACAATGAGCAGTTCTTC,CVNAREVDNEQFF
-,-,TRBJ1-6,16,TRBV12-3/TRBV12-4,TGTGCCAGCAGTCAAGCACGGAACTCCTATAATTCACCCCTCCACTTT,CASSQARNSYNSPLHF
-,TRBD2,TRBJ2-1,14,TRBV6-2/TRBV6-3,TGTGCCAGCGGTGAGCGGGGGGCCTACAATGAGCAGCTCTTC,CASGERGAYNEQLF
many,-,TRBJ1-6,16,TRBV9,TGTGCCAGCAGCGTAGGGGGGGAGGGCTGGAATTCACCCCTCCACTTT,CASSVGGEGWNSPLHF
-,-,TRBJ2-2,13,TRBV19,TGTGCCAGTAGCGGGTGGAGCACCGGGGAGCTGTTTTTT,CASSGWSTGELFF
few,TRBD1,TRBJ2-2,14,TRBV7-2,TGTGCCAGCAGCTTAGTCGGGACAGGCGGGGAGCTGTTTTTT,CASSLVGTGGELFF
-,-,TRBJ1-6,14,TRBV7-9,TGTGCCAGCAGCTTAGCACAGGGTGGATCACCCCTCCACTTT,CASSLAQGGSPLHF
few,TRBD1,TRBJ1-4,17,TRBV12-3/TRBV12-4,TGTGCCAGCAGTTTAGACGACAGGGGTGGTACTAATGAAAAACTGTTTTTT,CASSLDDRGGTNEKLFF
few,-,TRBJ2-7,13,TRBV20-1,TGCAGTGCGCGGGCGGACATCTCCTACGAGCAGTACTTC,CSARADISYEQYF
few,-,TRBJ2-5,14,TRBV5-5,TGTGCCAGCAGTGGTGACCTCCGGGCAGAGACCCAGTACTTC,CASSGDLRAETQYF
few,-,TRBJ1-2,12,TRBV3-1,TGTGCCAGCAGCCAAGGGCAGCGGGGCTACACCTTC,CASSQGQRGYTF
-,-,TRBJ1-4,15,TRBV28,TGTGCCAGCAGTCCCGCGGGACAAGGTTGGGAAAAACTGTTTTTT,CASSPAGQGWEKLFF
few,-,TRBJ2-6,17,TRBV7-3,TGTGCCAGCAGCCCCTATGTGGGGCCCTCTGGGGCCAACGTCCTGACTTTC,CASSPYVGPSGANVLTF
-,TRBD1,TRBJ2-3,17,TRBV12-3/TRBV12-4,TGTGCCAGCAGTTTGAACCGGGACAGGGATGTAACAGATACGCAGTATTTT,CASSLNRDRDVTDTQYF